Each of the 24 T cell receptor beta chains below was sequenced from the same sample in a study of cytomegalovirus exposure and HLA in healthy donors. The PCR made use of 60 Vbeta and 13 Jbeta primers. This table comes from immunoSEQ multiplex PCR, and its TCRdb copy is limited to in-frame clones, with some not included. The repertoire has 120,000 or so clones, about 81% of them found once; the top ten carry less than 2%. Sequences were obtained from PBMCs. The source is a man in his forties or fifties in good health and CMV-seronegative.

This clone appeared once. DNA for the CDR3: TGTGCCAGCAGCCTCACCAAAGACTACTCCTACAATGAGCAGTTCTTC. It translates to CASSLTKDYSYNEQFF. The genes are TRBV2 and TRBJ2-1; maybe TRBD2 (5 bases). Germline loops: CDR1 SNHLY, CDR2 FYNNEI. The CDR3 runs 16 residues. With 6 bases removed from V and 0 bases from J, the gap between germline ends came to 15 bases.

This clone was found a few times. The genes are TRBV11-2 and TRBJ1-3; the D gene is possibly TRBD1 (5 bases). The CDR3 covers 15 residues. V gave up 4 bases and J gave up 2 bases, with 12 bases separating them. The germline gives CDR1 SGHAT, CDR2 FQNNGV. The CDR3 coding sequence is TGTGCCAGCAGCTCACAGGTCCACCCTGGAAACACCATATATTTT. Translating it yields CASSSQVHPGNTIYF.

The gene calls are TRBV27 and TRBJ2-5, with a tentative D call TRBD2 (5 bases). Gene TRBJ2-7 matches the end of the DNA better, so the J call may be wrong. The germline V gene encodes CDR1 MNHEY and CDR2 SMNVEV (reference sequence). The CDR3 consists of 13 residues. The CDR3 protein is CASSGGFLYEQYF. Written as DNA, the CDR3 is TGTGCCAGCAGTGGCGGGTTCCTCTACGAGCAGTACTTC.

V gene TRBV29-1 combines with J gene TRBJ2-5, with D perhaps TRBD2 (6 bases). CDR3 length: 15 amino acids. V was trimmed by 1 base and J by 3 bases, leaving 15 bases between them. The germline gives CDR1 SQVTM, CDR2 ANQGSEA. CDR3 residues: CSVEGRGEQKETQYF. CDR3 in DNA: TGCAGCGTTGAAGGGCGGGGCGAACAGAAAGAGACCCAGTACTTC.

The chain uses TRBV7-3 and TRBJ2-7; 8 bases match TRBD1. The CDR3 sequence is 17 residues long. Germline lookup yields CDR1 SGHTA and CDR2 FQGTGA. V gave up 2 bases and J gave up 1 base; unmatched junction bases: 10. As DNA, the CDR3 is TGTGCCAGCAGCTTATTCCGGACAGGGATGGGGTCCTACGAGCAGTACTTC. Translating it yields CASSLFRTGMGSYEQYF.

This clone has just one count. The genes are TRBV30 and TRBJ1-2, with no clear D. Trimming took 1 base from V and 4 from J, leaving 10 bases between them. Per the germline V gene, CDR1 is GTSNPN and CDR2 is SVGIG (reference sequence). CDR3 size: 13 residues. This chain's CDR3 is CAWSEVSSYGYTF. CDR3 in DNA: TGTGCCTGGAGTGAAGTTAGTTCCTATGGCTACACCTTC.

The chain recombines TRBV10-3 with TRBJ2-1; 8 bases agree with TRBD2. Per germline, CDR1 ENHRY and CDR2 SYGVKD. The V gene end was trimmed by 8 bases and the J gene end by 1 base; junction bases not matched to a gene: 4. CDR3 length: 14 residues. This chain's CDR3 is CAIGRGGSYNEQFF. DNA for the CDR3: TGTGCCATCGGTCGGGGGGGGTCCTACAATGAGCAGTTCTTC.

V and J are TRBV13 and TRBJ2-7; maybe TRBD2 (5 bases). Trimming took 6 bases from V and 3 from J, leaving 12 bases between them. CDR1 is PRHDT, CDR2 FYEKMQ, per germline (reference sequence). The length of the CDR3 is 13 residues. In nucleotides, the CDR3 is TGTGCCAGCAGGCGCCGGGAAGACTACGAGCAGTACTTC. As protein: CASRRREDYEQYF.

This clone was recorded only once. The chain combines TRBV28 with TRBJ2-5; no clear D. V lost 6 bases, J lost 9 bases, and 8 bases lay in between. Germline lookup yields CDR1 MDHEN and CDR2 SYDVKM. The length of the CDR3 is 10 residues. The CDR3 region is CASSNLAQYF. The CDR3 coding sequence is TGTGCCAGCAGCAACTTGGCCCAGTACTTC.

This chain connects TRBV27 to TRBJ2-1, with TRBD2 matching 11 bases. This CDR3 contains 17 residues. J lost 7 bases, V lost 4 bases, and 12 bases had no gene match. The germline V gene encodes CDR1 MNHEY and CDR2 SMNVEV (reference sequence). DNA for the CDR3: TGTGCCAGCAGTTCTGAGTTACTAGCGGGAGTAGTAAATGAGCAGTTCTTC. Translated: CASSSELLAGVVNEQFF.

The chain employs TRBV27 and TRBJ2-7; a possible D gene is TRBD1 (6 bases). V lost 4 bases to trimming and J lost 0 bases, with 19 bases between them. This CDR3 is 17 amino acids long. From germline, CDR1 is MNHEY and CDR2 SMNVEV (reference sequence). CDR3 in DNA: TGTGCCAGCAGTTCAAGCTACAGGGTAATGTCCTCCTACGAGCAGTACTTC. It specifies CASSSSYRVMSSYEQYF.

The chain combines TRBV28 with TRBJ1-2; tentative D call: TRBD1 (5 bases). Germline lookup yields CDR1 MDHEN and CDR2 SYDVKM. This CDR3 region has 12 residues. The ends were cut back, 3 bases at V and 4 bases at J, with 6 bases in the middle. The CDR3 protein is CASSLQGYGYTF. CDR3 coding DNA: TGTGCCAGCAGTTTGCAGGGCTATGGCTACACCTTC.

J is TRBJ1-5 and V is TRBV18; the match to TRBD1 covers 8 bases. The germline CDR1 and CDR2 sequences are KGHSH and LQKENI. V trimming: 4 bases; J trimming: 1 base; junction bases outside the gene matches: 18. This CDR3 has 20 amino acids. CDR3 protein: CASSLQHPGQDRWSNQPQHF. CDR3 nucleotides: TGTGCCAGCTCACTTCAGCACCCGGGACAGGATCGATGGAGCAATCAGCCCCAGCATTTT. The full variable domain, in which reference TRBV18 and TRBJ1-5 provide the parts outside the CDR3, is NAGVMQNPRHLVRRRGQEARLRCSPMKGHSHVYWYRQLPEEGLKFMVYLQKENIIDESGMPKERFSAEFPKEGPSILRIQQVVRGDSAAYFCASSLQHPGQDRWSNQPQHFGDGTRLSIL.

This rearrangement joins TRBV30 to TRBJ2-5; 7 bases are a match to TRBD1. CDR1 is GTSNPN, CDR2 SVGIG, per germline (reference sequence). V was pared by 2 bases and J by 4 bases, with 1 base of the junction left unmatched. CDR3 length: 12 residues. DNA of the CDR3: TGTGCCTGGAGTAACAGGGGAGAGACCCAGTACTTC. This sequence encodes CAWSNRGETQYF.

The chain is built from TRBV19 and TRBJ2-2, with 7 bases matching TRBD1. The trim removed 5 bases at V and 6 bases at J, leaving 0 bases unmatched. Germline V lookup: CDR1 LNHDA, CDR2 SQIVND (reference sequence). This CDR3 region has 12 residues. CDR3 sequence: CASSQGAGELFF. The DNA for the CDR3 is TGTGCCAGTAGTCAGGGGGCCGGGGAGCTGTTTTTT.

This sequence joins TRBV5-1 and TRBJ2-7; 8 bases align to TRBD1. CDR1 is SGHRS and CDR2 is YFSETQ in the germline V gene. The CDR3 consists of 13 residues. With 4 bases clipped from V and 4 bases from J, the junction kept 4 bases outside the gene matches. DNA for the CDR3: TGCGCCAGCAGCCTGACAGGGGAATACGAGCAGTACTTC. Encoded protein: CASSLTGEYEQYF.

The chain recombines TRBV14 with TRBJ2-1, with 10 nucleotides matching TRBD2. From germline, CDR1 is SGHDN and CDR2 FVKESK. The CDR3 has 16 residues. After removal of 5 bases from V and 4 bases from J, the junction contained 8 bases not matched to a gene. The CDR3 reads CASSSTTSGFYNEQFF. CDR3 bases: TGTGCCAGCAGCAGCACGACTAGCGGGTTTTACAATGAGCAGTTCTTC.

In this sample, this clone turned up once. This rearrangement joins TRBV4-2 to TRBJ1-1, with D perhaps TRBD1 (6 bases). The germline V gene has CDR1 LGHNA and CDR2 YNFKEQ. This CDR3 is built from 13 residues. V was trimmed by 6 bases and J by 5 bases, leaving 13 bases between them. The DNA of the CDR3 is TGTGCCAGCAGTAGGGGGAGGGCTACTGAAGCTTTCTTT. Translation: CASSRGRATEAFF.

The DNA for the CDR3 is TGCGCCAGCAGCTTGGCCGTAAGGGGGAACACTGAAGCTTTCTTT. Translating it yields CASSLAVRGNTEAFF. V gene TRBV5-1 combines with J gene TRBJ1-1; possible D gene TRBD1, 5 bases. CDR3 size: 15 residues. The V gene's germline CDR1 is SGHRS and CDR2 YFSETQ. Trimming took off 0 bases at V and 1 base at J, with 10 bases between the two ends.

This rearrangement joins TRBV2 to TRBJ1-2, with 7 positions matching TRBD1. Trimming took 8 bases from V and 6 from J; bases not matched to a gene: 9. This CDR3 is built from 13 residues. The germline V gene encodes CDR1 SNHLY and CDR2 FYNNEI. The CDR3 loop is CASSDRAGNGYTF. CDR3 nucleotide sequence: TGTGCCAGCTCAGACAGGGCGGGGAATGGCTACACCTTC.

The chain has TRBV7-3 and TRBJ2-1; TRBD2 might be the D (5 bases). The CDR3 covers 17 residues. Trimming took off 5 bases at V and 2 bases at J, with 19 bases between the two ends. Looked up from germline, CDR1 is SGHTA and CDR2 is FQGTGA. CDR3 nucleotides: TGTGCCAGCAGCCCAACGTCAGTGGGAGTCACCTACAATGAGCAGTTCTTC. This sequence encodes CASSPTSVGVTYNEQFF.

CDR3 DNA sequence: TGTGCCAGCTCCTCAACAGGTTCCATGAACACTGAAGCTTTCTTT. This sequence encodes CASSSTGSMNTEAFF. The genes are TRBV18 and TRBJ1-1; D might be TRBD1 (5 bases). In germline, CDR1 is KGHSH, CDR2 LQKENI. Trimming took off 6 bases at V and 0 bases at J, with 14 bases between the two ends. This CDR3 is 15 amino acids long.

This sequence joins TRBV28 and TRBJ2-3; TRBD2 agrees at 12 bases. This CDR3 region has 14 residues. The V segment lost 6 bases and the J segment 5 bases; nucleotides outside the gene matches: 3. Per the germline V gene, CDR1 is MDHEN and CDR2 is SYDVKM. The CDR3 nucleotides read TGTGCCAGCAGGACTAGCGGGAGCCTAGATACGCAGTATTTT. This encodes CASRTSGSLDTQYF.

This sequence joins TRBV5-1 and TRBJ1-1; 10 nucleotides agree with TRBD1. CDR1 is SGHRS, CDR2 YFSETQ, per germline. Trimming took 2 bases from V and 5 from J; bases not matched to a gene: 3. This CDR3 is built from 14 residues. This CDR3 is CASSFRTGGTEAFF. CDR3 bases: TGCGCCAGCAGCTTCCGGACAGGGGGAACTGAAGCTTTCTTT.